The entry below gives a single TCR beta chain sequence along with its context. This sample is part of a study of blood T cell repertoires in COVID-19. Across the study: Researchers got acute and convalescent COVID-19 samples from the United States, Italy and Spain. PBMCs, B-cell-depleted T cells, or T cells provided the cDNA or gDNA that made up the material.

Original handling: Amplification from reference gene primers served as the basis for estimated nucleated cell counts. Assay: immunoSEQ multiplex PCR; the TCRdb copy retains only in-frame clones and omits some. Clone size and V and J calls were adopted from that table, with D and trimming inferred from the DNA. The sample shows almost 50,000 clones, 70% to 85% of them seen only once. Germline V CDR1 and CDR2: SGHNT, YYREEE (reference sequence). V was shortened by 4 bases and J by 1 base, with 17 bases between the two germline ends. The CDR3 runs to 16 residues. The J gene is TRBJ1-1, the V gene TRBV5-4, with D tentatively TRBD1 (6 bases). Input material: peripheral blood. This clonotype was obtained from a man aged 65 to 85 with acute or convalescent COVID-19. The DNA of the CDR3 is TGTGCCAGCAGCACGCTAAGACAGGCAGGGAACACTGAAGCTTTCTTT. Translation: CASSTLRQAGNTEAFF. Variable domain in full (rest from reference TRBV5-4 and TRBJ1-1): ETGVTQSPTHLIKTRGQQVTLRCSSQSGHNTVSWYQQALGQGPQFIFQYYREEENGRGNFPPRFSGLQFPNYSSELNVNALELDDSALYLCASSTLRQAGNTEAFFGQGTRLTVV.